Following are 13 T cell receptor beta chains from one sample sequenced in a study of blood T cell repertoires in COVID-19. The protocol was immunoSEQ multiplex PCR, while the TCRdb copy is restricted to in-frame clones and leaves out a portion. The data contain approximately 200,000 clones, more than 65% of them singletons. The sequenced sample was peripheral blood. These receptors originate from a woman aged 25 to 39 who had recovered from COVID-19.

This chain joins TRBV10-1 and TRBJ1-5; perhaps TRBD1 as D (5 bases). The CDR3 loop spans 13 amino acids. The germline V and J ends were trimmed by 10 bases and 6 bases, with 16 bases remaining between them. Germline V CDR1 and CDR2: WNHNN, SYGVQD (reference sequence). Here the CDR3 reads CATTPRVPQPQHF. The CDR3 nucleotides read TGCGCCACCACTCCCAGGGTTCCTCAGCCCCAGCATTTT.

The chain combines TRBV7-2 with TRBJ2-5; D gene ambiguous. This CDR3 contains 14 residues. The germline CDR1 and CDR2 sequences are SGHTA and FQGNSA. V lost 0 bases to trimming and J lost 5 bases, with 10 bases between them. The CDR3, as DNA: TGTGCCAGCAGCTTAGCGGCGGTACGGGAGACCCAGTACTTC. Residues: CASSLAAVRETQYF.

The rearrangement uses TRBV19 and TRBJ1-4; the match to TRBD1 covers 8 bases. The V segment lost 6 bases and the J segment 5 bases; nucleotides outside the gene matches: 8. Germline CDR1 and CDR2: LNHDA and SQIVND (reference sequence). The CDR3 consists of 15 residues. The CDR3 protein is CASRQDRAVNEKLFF. The CDR3 DNA reads as TGTGCCAGTAGACAGGACAGGGCGGTAAATGAAAAACTGTTTTTT.

A word on this clone: Other nucleotide sequences in the sample specify the same CDR3. The chain has TRBV9 and TRBJ2-1; D not certain. The CDR3 runs to 11 residues. Germline CDR1 is SGDLS and CDR2 is YYNGEE. Trimming stripped 0 bases from V and 9 bases from J, with 4 bases between. Written as DNA, the CDR3 is TGTGCCAGCAGCGTAGAGCGTGAGCAGTTCTTC. Protein: CASSVEREQFF.

This chain uses TRBV2 with TRBJ2-7; TRBD2 matches 11 bases. Trimming took 6 bases from V and 2 from J; bases not matched to a gene: 3. The V gene's germline CDR1 is SNHLY and CDR2 FYNNEI. The CDR3 is made up of 14 amino acids. CDR3 region: CASSRLAGPYEQYF. As DNA, the CDR3 is TGTGCCAGCAGCCGACTAGCGGGACCCTACGAGCAGTACTTC. Based on the CDR3 plus reference TRBV2 and TRBJ2-7, the full variable domain is EPEVTQTPSHQVTQMGQEVILRCVPISNHLYFYWYRQILGQKVEFLVSFYNNEISEKSEIFDDQFSVERPDGSNFTLKIRSTKLEDSAMYFCASSRLAGPYEQYFGPGTRLTVT.

This clone was observed a single time. This specimen includes other DNA sequences encoding the same CDR3. V is TRBV28 and J is TRBJ2-6; D unclear. Trimming stripped 6 bases from V and 4 bases from J, with 10 bases between. This CDR3 region has 14 residues. Germline V gene data show CDR1 as MDHEN and CDR2 as SYDVKM. The CDR3 region has the DNA TGTGCCAGCAGCTCGGTATCCGGGGCCAACGTCCTGACTTTC. This codes for CASSSVSGANVLTF.

The rearrangement uses TRBV4-1 and TRBJ2-1; 8 nucleotides align to TRBD2. V lost 1 base and J lost 2; bases outside the gene matches: 7. The CDR3 runs 17 residues. Germline V gene sequence: CDR1 MGHRA, CDR2 YSYEKL. The CDR3 spells CASSQVTSGPTYNEQFF. CDR3 nucleotides: TGCGCCAGCAGCCAAGTTACTAGCGGTCCTACCTACAATGAGCAGTTCTTC.

V is TRBV5-1 and J is TRBJ2-7; 7 bases are a match to TRBD2. Germline lookup yields CDR1 SGHRS and CDR2 YFSETQ. V lost 4 bases to trimming and J lost 4 bases; unmatched junction nucleotides: 5. The CDR3 runs to 13 residues. CDR3 in amino acids: CASSTLAEYEQYF. In DNA, the CDR3 is TGCGCCAGCAGCACTCTAGCGGAATACGAGCAGTACTTC. Together with reference TRBV5-1 and TRBJ2-7, the CDR3 gives the full variable domain: KAGVTQTPRYLIKTRGQQVTLSCSPISGHRSVSWYQQTPGQGLQFLFEYFSETQRNKGNFPGRFSGRQFSNSRSEMNVSTLELGDSALYLCASSTLAEYEQYFGPGTRLTVT.

This clone has more than one count but fewer than ten. A much larger clonotype is one base distant, so this may be a read error. This sample also contains other DNA sequences that code for the same CDR3. The chain employs TRBV5-5 and TRBJ2-7, with 11 nucleotides matching TRBD2. With V trimmed by 4 bases and J by 0 bases, 3 bases remained unmatched. In germline, CDR1 is SGHKS, CDR2 YYEKEE (reference sequence). CDR3 size: 15 residues. The CDR3 loop reads CASSMGTSGSYEQYF. The CDR3 nucleotides read TGTGCCAGCAGCATGGGGACTAGCGGCTCCTACGAGCAGTACTTC. Together with reference TRBV5-5 and TRBJ2-7, the CDR3 gives the full variable domain: DAGVTQSPTHLIKTRGQQVTLRCSPISGHKSVSWYQQVLGQGPQFIFQYYEKEERGRGNFPDRFSARQFPNYSSELNVNALLLGDSALYLCASSMGTSGSYEQYFGPGTRLTVT.

CDR3 residues: CASSVARSQGTGELFF. The CDR3 DNA reads TGTGCCAGCAGCGTAGCTAGATCCCAGGGCACCGGGGAGCTGTTTTTT. This sequence joins TRBV9 and TRBJ2-2; D possibly corresponds to TRBD1 (5 bases). The ends were cut back, 0 bases at V and 4 bases at J, with 13 bases in the middle. The CDR3 sequence is 16 residues long. CDR1 SGDLS and CDR2 YYNGEE come from the germline V gene.

A single count supports this clone. One junction end does not reproduce the germline sequence, and a read error may be involved. The chain uses TRBV3-1 (or the pseudogene TRBV3-2) and TRBJ2-1; TRBD2 matches at 7 bases. Germline V lookup: CDR1 LGHDT, CDR2 YNNKEL (reference sequence). This CDR3 spans 11 amino acids. CDR3 residues: CASSQEIGRVF. The DNA of the CDR3 is TGTGCCAGCAGCCAAGAAATAGGGAGGGTCTTC.

In this sample, this clone turned up once. J is TRBJ2-1 and V is TRBV7-9, with 12 bases matching TRBD2. Germline V gene lookup returns CDR1 SEHNR and CDR2 FQNEAQ (reference sequence). J lost 6 bases, V lost 1 base, and 4 bases had no gene match. CDR3 size: 16 residues. The CDR3 sequence is CASSLGLAGAFNEQFF. The CDR3 DNA reads as TGTGCCAGCAGCTTAGGACTAGCGGGAGCTTTCAATGAGCAGTTCTTC.

The chain links TRBV5-1 to TRBJ2-1; TRBD1 matches at 12 bases. The CDR3 contains 15 residues. V lost 3 bases and J lost 7; bases outside the gene matches: 5. Germline loops: CDR1 SGHRS, CDR2 YFSETQ. CDR3 sequence reads: CASSWGQGARNEQFF. Written as DNA, the CDR3 is TGCGCCAGCAGCTGGGGACAGGGGGCGCGAAATGAGCAGTTCTTC.